The 16 T cell receptor beta chains in this list originate from one sample, sequenced in a study of blood T cell repertoires in COVID-19. The table came from immunoSEQ multiplex PCR; TCRdb's copy has only in-frame clones and leaves some out. The data hold about 80,000 clones, with more than 75% observed a single time. The sequencing sample was made of peripheral blood. These receptors originate from a human donor in a cohort sampled during active COVID-19.

This rearrangement joins TRBV4-2 to TRBJ2-5, with TRBD2 matching 11 bases. The CDR3 loop spans 17 amino acids. CDR1 and CDR2 from the germline V gene are LGHNA and YNFKEQ. Unmatched junction bases numbered 5, after V lost 1 base and J lost 1 base. CDR3 amino acids: CASSQGSGGARQETQYF. In DNA, the CDR3 is TGTGCCAGCAGCCAAGGTAGCGGGGGGGCTCGCCAAGAGACCCAGTACTTC.

This chain connects TRBV9 to TRBJ2-7; no definite D call. The CDR3 consists of 13 residues. Trimming took off 0 bases at V and 6 bases at J, with 10 bases between the two ends. The germline CDR1 and CDR2 sequences are SGDLS and YYNGEE. The CDR3 is CASSVAADLEQYF. The CDR3 DNA sequence: TGTGCCAGCAGCGTAGCCGCGGATCTCGAGCAGTACTTC. Combining the CDR3 with reference TRBV9 and TRBJ2-7 gives the whole variable domain DSGVTQTPKHLITATGQRVTLRCSPRSGDLSVYWYQQSLDQGLQFLIQYYNGEERAKGNILERFSAQQFPDLHSELNLSSLELGDSALYFCASSVAADLEQYFGPGTRLTVT.

The rearrangement joins TRBV11-2 to TRBJ2-2; D is possibly TRBD1 (6 bases). Trimming removed 3 bases from V and 7 bases from J, with 12 bases in between. Germline lookup yields CDR1 SGHAT and CDR2 FQNNGV. The CDR3 is 14 amino acids. DNA for the CDR3: TGTGCCAGCAGCTTCCTACCCAGGGGCGGGGAGCTGTTTTTT. Amino acids: CASSFLPRGGELFF.

The chain joins TRBV12-3 or TRBV12-4 to TRBJ2-7; tentatively, D is TRBD2 (7 bases). This CDR3 comprises 12 residues. Trimming stripped 8 bases from V and 1 base from J, with 9 bases between. In DNA, the CDR3 is TGTGCCAGCCGGGGGGCGTCCTACGAGCAGTACTTC. It specifies CASRGASYEQYF.

The rearrangement joins TRBV12-5 to TRBJ1-5; no firm D call. The CDR3 spans 13 residues. The V gene lost 3 bases and the J gene lost 1 base, with 4 bases spanning the gap. Germline V gene lookup returns CDR1 LGHNT and CDR2 FRNRAP. CDR3 amino acids: CASGFSSNQPQHF. CDR3 bases: TGTGCTAGTGGTTTCTCCAGCAATCAGCCCCAGCATTTT.

The chain uses TRBV3-1 (or the pseudogene TRBV3-2) and TRBJ2-1; TRBD1 is a possible D gene (6 bases). This CDR3 is built from 15 residues. Germline V lookup: CDR1 LGHDT, CDR2 YNNKEL (reference sequence). The ends were cut back, 1 base at V and 6 bases at J, with 13 bases in the middle. CDR3 amino acids: CASSQAAGAGNEQFF. DNA for the CDR3: TGTGCCAGCAGCCAAGCGGCAGGGGCAGGCAATGAGCAGTTCTTC.

The rearrangement links TRBV5-5 to TRBJ2-1; TRBD2 is a possible D gene (5 bases). V gave up 1 base and J gave up 10 bases, with 15 bases separating them. Germline V gene lookup returns CDR1 SGHKS and CDR2 YYEKEE (reference sequence). The CDR3 contains 14 residues. The CDR3 bases are TGTGCCAGCAGCTTGCCCTTGAAGGGAGAAGAGCAGTTCTTC. This sequence encodes CASSLPLKGEEQFF.

The genes are TRBV11-2 and TRBJ2-3; tentative D call: TRBD2 (6 bases). Germline values: CDR1 SGHAT, CDR2 FQNNGV. V lost 0 bases and J 7 bases, leaving 14 bases between the germline ends. The CDR3 sequence is 15 residues long. CDR3 in amino acids: CASSLEGLPTYTQYF. The CDR3 DNA sequence: TGTGCCAGCAGCTTAGAGGGACTGCCCACGTATACGCAGTATTTT. Full variable domain (remainder filled in from reference TRBV11-2 and TRBJ2-3): EAGVAQSPRYKIIEKRQSVAFWCNPISGHATLYWYQQILGQGPKLLIQFQNNGVVDDSQLPKDRFSAERLKGVDSTLKIQPAKLEDSAVYLCASSLEGLPTYTQYFGPGTRLTVL.

The chain couples TRBV9 to TRBJ2-1, with D possibly matching TRBD2 (5 bases). V lost 2 bases and J lost 2, with 8 bases in between. The V gene's germline CDR1 is SGDLS and CDR2 YYNGEE. CDR3 length: 14 amino acids. The CDR3 loop reads CASSVDWAYNEQFF. The CDR3 region has the DNA TGTGCCAGCAGCGTGGACTGGGCCTACAATGAGCAGTTCTTC.

The rearrangement links TRBV30 to TRBJ1-2; D remains ambiguous. The germline V and J ends were trimmed by 2 bases and 8 bases, with 9 bases remaining between them. Germline CDR1 and CDR2: GTSNPN and SVGIG (reference sequence). The CDR3 runs to 11 residues. The CDR3 loop is CAWSINLGYTF. The DNA of the CDR3 is TGTGCCTGGAGTATCAATTTGGGCTACACCTTC.

Written as DNA, the CDR3 is TGTGCCAGCAGCTTAGGGAGCGCGGTGGGGCCCCAGCATTTT. This encodes CASSLGSAVGPQHF. The J gene is TRBJ1-5, the V gene TRBV7-9; D unclear. The CDR3 consists of 14 residues. CDR1 is SEHNR, CDR2 FQNEAQ, per germline (reference sequence). V lost 1 base and J lost 9, with 13 bases in between.

This clone was picked up a small number of times. The chain combines TRBV5-1 with TRBJ1-1; tentatively, D is TRBD1 (6 bases). The length of the CDR3 is 14 residues. Germline values: CDR1 SGHRS, CDR2 YFSETQ. With 2 bases removed from V and 1 base from J, the gap between germline ends came to 9 bases. DNA for the CDR3: TGCGCCAGCAGCTTTGGGGGCGCGAACACTGAAGCTTTCTTT. Residues: CASSFGGANTEAFF. The complete variable domain, with remaining parts taken from reference TRBV5-1 and TRBJ1-1, reads KAGVTQTPRYLIKTRGQQVTLSCSPISGHRSVSWYQQTPGQGLQFLFEYFSETQRNKGNFPGRFSGRQFSNSRSEMNVSTLELGDSALYLCASSFGGANTEAFFGQGTRLTVV.

This sequence joins TRBV5-1 and TRBJ1-6, with D possibly matching TRBD1 (5 bases). From germline, CDR1 is SGHRS and CDR2 YFSETQ. The V end was cut by 2 bases, the J end by 8 bases, with 11 bases between. This CDR3 region has 14 residues. This CDR3 is CASSFTGGDSPLHF. As DNA, the CDR3 is TGCGCCAGCAGCTTCACCGGGGGGGATTCACCCCTCCACTTT. Full variable domain (remainder filled in from reference TRBV5-1 and TRBJ1-6): KAGVTQTPRYLIKTRGQQVTLSCSPISGHRSVSWYQQTPGQGLQFLFEYFSETQRNKGNFPGRFSGRQFSNSRSEMNVSTLELGDSALYLCASSFTGGDSPLHFGNGTRLTVT.

The V gene is TRBV5-1, the J gene TRBJ1-3; D perhaps matches TRBD1 (5 bases). V dropped 4 bases and J dropped 2 bases, with 16 bases sitting between them. Germline CDR1 SGHRS, CDR2 YFSETQ. This CDR3 is 16 amino acids long. DNA of the CDR3: TGCGCCAGCAGCGTGGACACCGCTGAGGCTGGAAACACCATATATTTT. It encodes CASSVDTAEAGNTIYF. The full variable domain, rest sourced from reference TRBV5-1 and TRBJ1-3, is KAGVTQTPRYLIKTRGQQVTLSCSPISGHRSVSWYQQTPGQGLQFLFEYFSETQRNKGNFPGRFSGRQFSNSRSEMNVSTLELGDSALYLCASSVDTAEAGNTIYFGEGSWLTVV.

The rearrangement links TRBV2 to TRBJ2-3; D is possibly TRBD1 (6 bases). This CDR3 has 17 amino acids. V was clipped by 6 bases and J by 0 bases, with 19 bases between them. The germline V gene has CDR1 SNHLY and CDR2 FYNNEI. CDR3 region: CASSLRGVRGSTDTQYF. The CDR3 region has the DNA TGTGCCAGCAGCCTAAGGGGTGTCAGGGGAAGCACAGATACGCAGTATTTT.

The V call is TRBV6-5, the J call TRBJ1-6; 10 bases are shared with TRBD1. The CDR3 spans 15 residues. With 4 bases clipped from V and 3 bases from J, the junction kept 0 bases outside the gene matches. CDR1 and CDR2 (germline): MNHEY, SVGAGI. CDR3 sequence (DNA): TGTGCCAGCAGTTGGGACAGGGGCTATAATTCACCCCTCCACTTT. It translates to CASSWDRGYNSPLHF.